Presented here are 19 T cell receptor beta chains from one specimen sequenced in a study of identical twins. TCRdb reprocessed the 5' RACE reads via MiXCR and lists one record per CDR3 protein. Altogether some 730,000 distinct CDR3 sequences are present, 18% being singletons, with the ten largest covering about 12%. In addition, the sample was reused for a study of T cells expressing NK-cell markers.

The source material was PBMCs. These receptors were taken from a woman aged 18 to 35 in good health.

The rearrangement uses TRBV7-9 and TRBJ1-1, with D possibly being TRBD1 (6 bases). CDR1 is SEHNR, CDR2 FQNEAQ, per germline (reference sequence). V was cut by 1 base and J by 4 bases, with 10 bases left in between. The CDR3 consists of 14 residues. CDR3 bases: TGTGCCAGCAGCTTAGTGGGGGCTCTCACTGAAGCTTTCTTT. It codes for CASSLVGALTEAFF.

This clonotype came up a few times. The gene calls are TRBV20-1 and TRBJ2-7, with 7 bases that match TRBD2. Trimming removed 0 bases from V and 0 bases from J; junction bases left unmatched: 5. The CDR3 has 15 amino acids. Germline values: CDR1 DFQATT, CDR2 SNEGSKA (reference sequence). Here the CDR3 DNA reads TGCAGTGCTAGAGATCGGCGGGGGAACTCCTACGAGCAGTACTTC. It yields the protein CSARDRRGNSYEQYF.

This sequence joins TRBV20-1 and TRBJ2-5; 10 bases line up with TRBD2. Germline CDR1 reads DFQATT; CDR2 reads SNEGSKA (reference sequence). J lost 3 bases, V lost 4 bases, and 5 bases had no gene match. This CDR3 region has 14 residues. In nucleotides, the CDR3 is TGCAGTGCTACCCACCTAGCGGGGGAAGAGACCCAGTACTTC. It translates to CSATHLAGEETQYF.

CDR3 nucleotides: TGTGCCAGCAGTCGGCTTTGGCATACCCAGTACTTC. This sequence encodes CASSRLWHTQYF. The gene calls are TRBV12-3 or TRBV12-4 and TRBJ2-5; D gene ambiguous. V was trimmed by 5 bases and J by 8 bases, leaving 12 bases between them. The CDR3 is made up of 12 amino acids.

V and J are TRBV29-1 and TRBJ2-5, with TRBD2 identical over 11 bases. The CDR3 has 15 amino acids. The J segment lost 4 bases and the V segment lost 5 bases, leaving 9 bases of the junction unmatched. The V gene's germline CDR1 is SQVTM and CDR2 ANQGSEA. The CDR3 loop is CSVWLAGGLRETQYF. Written as DNA, the CDR3 is TGCAGCGTTTGGCTAGCGGGAGGTTTGAGAGAGACCCAGTACTTC. The full variable domain, with the rest looked up from reference TRBV29-1 and TRBJ2-5, is SAVISQKPSRDICQRGTSLTIQCQVDSQVTMMFWYRQQPGQSLTLIATANQGSEATYESGFVIDKFPISRPNLTFSTLTVSNMSPEDSSIYLCSVWLAGGLRETQYFGPGTRLLVL.

This clonotype was detected only a few times. This chain connects TRBV7-8 to TRBJ2-1; 7 nucleotides align to TRBD2. The CDR3 runs to 14 residues. V shed 4 bases, J shed 10 bases, and the junction held 10 bases outside the gene matches. Germline V gene data show CDR1 as SGHVS and CDR2 as FQNEAQ. The CDR3 sequence: CASSSGLRNEEQFF. CDR3 coding DNA: TGTGCCAGCAGCTCGGGACTACGTAATGAGGAGCAGTTCTTC.

This rearrangement joins TRBV12-3 or TRBV12-4 to TRBJ2-1; TRBD2 matches 7 bases. The CDR3 contains 17 residues. J was trimmed by 0 bases and V by 5 bases; bases with no gene match: 10. The CDR3 DNA is TGTGCCAGCAGTCCCTTTACTAGCGCCCGCTCCTACAATGAGCAGTTCTTC. The encoded protein is CASSPFTSARSYNEQFF.

This clonotype was seen more than once but under ten times. The V call is TRBV9, the J call TRBJ2-7; maybe TRBD1 (5 bases). CDR3 size: 14 residues. CDR1 and CDR2 (germline): SGDLS, YYNGEE. Deletions cut 0 bases from V and 7 bases from J, with 14 bases between. The CDR3 spells CASSVEVGPGEQYF. DNA for the CDR3: TGTGCCAGCAGCGTAGAGGTAGGCCCAGGGGAGCAGTACTTC.

This chain joins TRBV12-3 or TRBV12-4 and TRBJ2-5; D tentatively fits TRBD1 or TRBD2 (5 bases each). The V gene lost 3 bases and the J gene lost 5 bases, with 10 bases spanning the gap. The CDR3 has 13 residues. The CDR3 region has the DNA TGTGCCAGCAGTTTGGGACCGTGGGAGACCCAGTACTTC. This translates into CASSLGPWETQYF.

Only a few counts were recorded for this clonotype. CDR3 bases: TGCAGTGCTAGAAGGGATTTGAACACCGGGGAGCTGTTTTTT. Its translation is CSARRDLNTGELFF. The chain couples TRBV20-1 to TRBJ2-2; D unresolved. This CDR3 is 14 amino acids long. V lost 2 bases and J 1 base, leaving 8 bases between the germline ends. Looked up from germline, CDR1 is DFQATT and CDR2 is SNEGSKA (reference sequence).

J is TRBJ2-6 and V is TRBV12-3 or TRBV12-4, with D maybe TRBD2 (5 bases). V was cut by 7 bases and J by 0 bases, with 13 bases left in between. The CDR3 covers 16 residues. The CDR3 DNA follows: TGTGCCAGCACCCGGACCGGGGTCTCTGGGGCCAACGTCCTGACTTTC. This codes for CASTRTGVSGANVLTF.

This clonotype was detected only a few times. V is TRBV7-9 and J is TRBJ1-1; D unresolved. There are 15 residues in the CDR3. The germline gives CDR1 SEHNR, CDR2 FQNEAQ (reference sequence). V shed 5 bases and J shed 2 bases, with 15 bases lying between them. The CDR3 spells CASSPPVSSNTEAFF. The DNA of the CDR3 is TGTGCCAGCAGCCCTCCGGTATCGAGCAACACTGAAGCTTTCTTT.

The CDR3, as DNA: TGTGCCAGCAGCGCCTCGACAGGGTTGGACCAGCCCCAGCATTTT. This translates into CASSASTGLDQPQHF. The V gene is TRBV7-8, the J gene TRBJ1-5, with TRBD1 matching over 7 bases. The CDR3 has 15 amino acids. V trimming: 5 bases; J trimming: 7 bases; junction bases outside the gene matches: 11. CDR1 and CDR2 from the germline V gene are SGHVS and FQNEAQ.

The V and J genes are TRBV20-1 and TRBJ1-1; D is possibly TRBD1 (5 bases). Germline V gene sequence: CDR1 DFQATT, CDR2 SNEGSKA (reference sequence). Between the trimmed V and J ends, which lost 1 base and 4 bases, there was a span of 13 bases. The CDR3 has 14 residues. The CDR3 reads CSARVAGGTTEAFF. The CDR3 DNA reads TGCAGTGCTAGAGTAGCGGGGGGAACCACTGAAGCTTTCTTT.

This clonotype was counted a few times. The chain is built from TRBV9 and TRBJ1-5; D gene unclear. Per germline, CDR1 SGDLS and CDR2 YYNGEE. The CDR3 extends over 14 amino acids. Trimming removed 4 bases from V and 6 bases from J, with 14 bases in between. This chain's CDR3 is CASSMWGSGQPQHF. The CDR3 DNA is TGTGCCAGCAGCATGTGGGGATCGGGTCAGCCCCAGCATTTT.

This clonotype was recorded many times. The chain is built from TRBV29-1 and TRBJ2-7; D may be TRBD1 or TRBD2 (5 bases each). The V end was cut by 4 bases, the J end by 6 bases, with 16 bases between. The CDR3 is made up of 13 amino acids. The V gene's germline CDR1 is SQVTM and CDR2 ANQGSEA. The CDR3 spells CSVGHGEGLEQYF. The CDR3 DNA reads as TGCAGCGTTGGTCATGGAGAGGGGCTCGAGCAGTACTTC.

This clonotype was seen only a few times. The chain carries TRBV9 and TRBJ2-1, with D possibly matching TRBD2 (6 bases). This CDR3 has 14 amino acids. Germline V gene data show CDR1 as SGDLS and CDR2 as YYNGEE. The germline V and J ends were trimmed by 4 bases and 6 bases, with 14 bases remaining between them. Written as DNA, the CDR3 is TGTGCCAGCAGCCCGACTAGGGTCGGCAATGAGCAGTTCTTC. It is translated as CASSPTRVGNEQFF.

This sequence joins TRBV29-1 and TRBJ1-2, with a weak D call TRBD1 (5 bases). There are 13 residues in the CDR3. V was pared by 6 bases and J by 2 bases, with 13 bases between. Germline V CDR1 and CDR2: SQVTM, ANQGSEA. CDR3 DNA: TGCAGCGTGCCGGGGCCCGGGAACTATGGCTACACCTTC. It is translated as CSVPGPGNYGYTF.

This clonotype was counted only a few times. The V call is TRBV6-2 or TRBV6-3, the J call TRBJ2-1; D remains unclear. Looked up from germline, CDR1 is MNHEY and CDR2 is SVGEGT. This CDR3 is 10 amino acids long. Trimming shortened V by 3 bases and J by 16 bases, and 10 bases separated the two germline ends. The CDR3 region is CASSYGSVFF. The CDR3 DNA reads as TGTGCCAGCAGTTATGGTTCCGTTTTCTTC.